The 6 T cell receptor beta chains listed next were all sequenced from one sample in a study of shared clonotypes between healthy human individuals. Produced via immunoSEQ multiplex PCR; TCRdb's table is partial and in-frame only. The sample holds more than 2 million clones; about 95% are singletons and the top ten take roughly 1%. Naivety among CD8 cells was defined by CD45RO negativity and positive CCR7 selection, thereby excluding terminally differentiated effector memory CD45RA+ cells. Source material: naive CD8+ T cells sorted from blood. Receptors were obtained from a man aged 18 to 29 in good health.

This chain uses TRBV30 with TRBJ2-7, with D perhaps being TRBD1 or TRBD2 (5 bases each). Germline-derived CDR1 and CDR2 are GTSNPN and SVGIG (reference sequence). The CDR3 consists of 14 residues. The ends were cut back, 2 bases at V and 5 bases at J, with 16 bases in the middle. This CDR3 is CAWSSAGTGHEQYF. The CDR3 bases are TGTGCCTGGAGTAGTGCAGGGACCGGCCACGAGCAGTACTTC.

As for this clone: The same CDR3 is also encoded by other DNA sequences in this sample. V and J are TRBV5-1 and TRBJ2-7; tentative D call: TRBD2 (6 bases). V was shortened by 0 bases and J by 4 bases, with 11 bases between the two germline ends. CDR3 size: 14 residues. The germline V gene encodes CDR1 SGHRS and CDR2 YFSETQ. The CDR3 DNA reads TGCGCCAGCAGCTTGGGTCGGGAGATTTACGAGCAGTACTTC. Its protein is CASSLGREIYEQYF. The whole variable domain, remainder taken from reference TRBV5-1 and TRBJ2-7, is KAGVTQTPRYLIKTRGQQVTLSCSPISGHRSVSWYQQTPGQGLQFLFEYFSETQRNKGNFPGRFSGRQFSNSRSEMNVSTLELGDSALYLCASSLGREIYEQYFGPGTRLTVT.

The chain employs TRBV5-1 and TRBJ2-2, with 7 bases lining up with TRBD2. The CDR3 contains 16 residues. J was trimmed by 10 bases and V by 2 bases; bases with no gene match: 14. Germline values: CDR1 SGHRS, CDR2 YFSETQ. In DNA, the CDR3 is TGCGCCAGCAGCTTTTCTCAGGGAGGGCTGTCCGAGGAGCTGTTTTTT. Its protein product is CASSFSQGGLSEELFF.

A single count supports this clone. The chain uses TRBV6-5 and TRBJ1-1; D may be TRBD1 (6 bases). CDR1 is MNHEY and CDR2 is SVGAGI in the germline V gene. The CDR3 length is 13 residues. V lost 1 base and J lost 8, with 11 bases in between. This chain's CDR3 is CASSYLGGDEAFF. The DNA for the CDR3 is TGTGCCAGCAGTTACTTAGGGGGGGACGAAGCTTTCTTT.

The chain carries TRBV7-8 and TRBJ1-4; possibly TRBD1 for D (5 bases). With 3 bases removed from V and 3 bases from J, the gap between germline ends came to 17 bases. CDR3 length: 17 amino acids. Germline lookup yields CDR1 SGHVS and CDR2 FQNEAQ. CDR3 in amino acids: CASSFRLGVVANEKLFF. In nucleotides, the CDR3 is TGTGCCAGCAGCTTCCGTCTGGGGGTGGTTGCTAATGAAAAACTGTTTTTT.

V gene TRBV19 combines with J gene TRBJ1-5; no definite D call. There are 16 residues in the CDR3. With 7 bases removed from V and 4 bases from J, the gap between germline ends came to 20 bases. CDR1 LNHDA and CDR2 SQIVND come from the germline V gene (reference sequence). The CDR3 DNA sequence: TGTGCCAGTACCTCCCAATTCACCTGGATGAATCAGCCCCAGCATTTT. As protein: CASTSQFTWMNQPQHF.